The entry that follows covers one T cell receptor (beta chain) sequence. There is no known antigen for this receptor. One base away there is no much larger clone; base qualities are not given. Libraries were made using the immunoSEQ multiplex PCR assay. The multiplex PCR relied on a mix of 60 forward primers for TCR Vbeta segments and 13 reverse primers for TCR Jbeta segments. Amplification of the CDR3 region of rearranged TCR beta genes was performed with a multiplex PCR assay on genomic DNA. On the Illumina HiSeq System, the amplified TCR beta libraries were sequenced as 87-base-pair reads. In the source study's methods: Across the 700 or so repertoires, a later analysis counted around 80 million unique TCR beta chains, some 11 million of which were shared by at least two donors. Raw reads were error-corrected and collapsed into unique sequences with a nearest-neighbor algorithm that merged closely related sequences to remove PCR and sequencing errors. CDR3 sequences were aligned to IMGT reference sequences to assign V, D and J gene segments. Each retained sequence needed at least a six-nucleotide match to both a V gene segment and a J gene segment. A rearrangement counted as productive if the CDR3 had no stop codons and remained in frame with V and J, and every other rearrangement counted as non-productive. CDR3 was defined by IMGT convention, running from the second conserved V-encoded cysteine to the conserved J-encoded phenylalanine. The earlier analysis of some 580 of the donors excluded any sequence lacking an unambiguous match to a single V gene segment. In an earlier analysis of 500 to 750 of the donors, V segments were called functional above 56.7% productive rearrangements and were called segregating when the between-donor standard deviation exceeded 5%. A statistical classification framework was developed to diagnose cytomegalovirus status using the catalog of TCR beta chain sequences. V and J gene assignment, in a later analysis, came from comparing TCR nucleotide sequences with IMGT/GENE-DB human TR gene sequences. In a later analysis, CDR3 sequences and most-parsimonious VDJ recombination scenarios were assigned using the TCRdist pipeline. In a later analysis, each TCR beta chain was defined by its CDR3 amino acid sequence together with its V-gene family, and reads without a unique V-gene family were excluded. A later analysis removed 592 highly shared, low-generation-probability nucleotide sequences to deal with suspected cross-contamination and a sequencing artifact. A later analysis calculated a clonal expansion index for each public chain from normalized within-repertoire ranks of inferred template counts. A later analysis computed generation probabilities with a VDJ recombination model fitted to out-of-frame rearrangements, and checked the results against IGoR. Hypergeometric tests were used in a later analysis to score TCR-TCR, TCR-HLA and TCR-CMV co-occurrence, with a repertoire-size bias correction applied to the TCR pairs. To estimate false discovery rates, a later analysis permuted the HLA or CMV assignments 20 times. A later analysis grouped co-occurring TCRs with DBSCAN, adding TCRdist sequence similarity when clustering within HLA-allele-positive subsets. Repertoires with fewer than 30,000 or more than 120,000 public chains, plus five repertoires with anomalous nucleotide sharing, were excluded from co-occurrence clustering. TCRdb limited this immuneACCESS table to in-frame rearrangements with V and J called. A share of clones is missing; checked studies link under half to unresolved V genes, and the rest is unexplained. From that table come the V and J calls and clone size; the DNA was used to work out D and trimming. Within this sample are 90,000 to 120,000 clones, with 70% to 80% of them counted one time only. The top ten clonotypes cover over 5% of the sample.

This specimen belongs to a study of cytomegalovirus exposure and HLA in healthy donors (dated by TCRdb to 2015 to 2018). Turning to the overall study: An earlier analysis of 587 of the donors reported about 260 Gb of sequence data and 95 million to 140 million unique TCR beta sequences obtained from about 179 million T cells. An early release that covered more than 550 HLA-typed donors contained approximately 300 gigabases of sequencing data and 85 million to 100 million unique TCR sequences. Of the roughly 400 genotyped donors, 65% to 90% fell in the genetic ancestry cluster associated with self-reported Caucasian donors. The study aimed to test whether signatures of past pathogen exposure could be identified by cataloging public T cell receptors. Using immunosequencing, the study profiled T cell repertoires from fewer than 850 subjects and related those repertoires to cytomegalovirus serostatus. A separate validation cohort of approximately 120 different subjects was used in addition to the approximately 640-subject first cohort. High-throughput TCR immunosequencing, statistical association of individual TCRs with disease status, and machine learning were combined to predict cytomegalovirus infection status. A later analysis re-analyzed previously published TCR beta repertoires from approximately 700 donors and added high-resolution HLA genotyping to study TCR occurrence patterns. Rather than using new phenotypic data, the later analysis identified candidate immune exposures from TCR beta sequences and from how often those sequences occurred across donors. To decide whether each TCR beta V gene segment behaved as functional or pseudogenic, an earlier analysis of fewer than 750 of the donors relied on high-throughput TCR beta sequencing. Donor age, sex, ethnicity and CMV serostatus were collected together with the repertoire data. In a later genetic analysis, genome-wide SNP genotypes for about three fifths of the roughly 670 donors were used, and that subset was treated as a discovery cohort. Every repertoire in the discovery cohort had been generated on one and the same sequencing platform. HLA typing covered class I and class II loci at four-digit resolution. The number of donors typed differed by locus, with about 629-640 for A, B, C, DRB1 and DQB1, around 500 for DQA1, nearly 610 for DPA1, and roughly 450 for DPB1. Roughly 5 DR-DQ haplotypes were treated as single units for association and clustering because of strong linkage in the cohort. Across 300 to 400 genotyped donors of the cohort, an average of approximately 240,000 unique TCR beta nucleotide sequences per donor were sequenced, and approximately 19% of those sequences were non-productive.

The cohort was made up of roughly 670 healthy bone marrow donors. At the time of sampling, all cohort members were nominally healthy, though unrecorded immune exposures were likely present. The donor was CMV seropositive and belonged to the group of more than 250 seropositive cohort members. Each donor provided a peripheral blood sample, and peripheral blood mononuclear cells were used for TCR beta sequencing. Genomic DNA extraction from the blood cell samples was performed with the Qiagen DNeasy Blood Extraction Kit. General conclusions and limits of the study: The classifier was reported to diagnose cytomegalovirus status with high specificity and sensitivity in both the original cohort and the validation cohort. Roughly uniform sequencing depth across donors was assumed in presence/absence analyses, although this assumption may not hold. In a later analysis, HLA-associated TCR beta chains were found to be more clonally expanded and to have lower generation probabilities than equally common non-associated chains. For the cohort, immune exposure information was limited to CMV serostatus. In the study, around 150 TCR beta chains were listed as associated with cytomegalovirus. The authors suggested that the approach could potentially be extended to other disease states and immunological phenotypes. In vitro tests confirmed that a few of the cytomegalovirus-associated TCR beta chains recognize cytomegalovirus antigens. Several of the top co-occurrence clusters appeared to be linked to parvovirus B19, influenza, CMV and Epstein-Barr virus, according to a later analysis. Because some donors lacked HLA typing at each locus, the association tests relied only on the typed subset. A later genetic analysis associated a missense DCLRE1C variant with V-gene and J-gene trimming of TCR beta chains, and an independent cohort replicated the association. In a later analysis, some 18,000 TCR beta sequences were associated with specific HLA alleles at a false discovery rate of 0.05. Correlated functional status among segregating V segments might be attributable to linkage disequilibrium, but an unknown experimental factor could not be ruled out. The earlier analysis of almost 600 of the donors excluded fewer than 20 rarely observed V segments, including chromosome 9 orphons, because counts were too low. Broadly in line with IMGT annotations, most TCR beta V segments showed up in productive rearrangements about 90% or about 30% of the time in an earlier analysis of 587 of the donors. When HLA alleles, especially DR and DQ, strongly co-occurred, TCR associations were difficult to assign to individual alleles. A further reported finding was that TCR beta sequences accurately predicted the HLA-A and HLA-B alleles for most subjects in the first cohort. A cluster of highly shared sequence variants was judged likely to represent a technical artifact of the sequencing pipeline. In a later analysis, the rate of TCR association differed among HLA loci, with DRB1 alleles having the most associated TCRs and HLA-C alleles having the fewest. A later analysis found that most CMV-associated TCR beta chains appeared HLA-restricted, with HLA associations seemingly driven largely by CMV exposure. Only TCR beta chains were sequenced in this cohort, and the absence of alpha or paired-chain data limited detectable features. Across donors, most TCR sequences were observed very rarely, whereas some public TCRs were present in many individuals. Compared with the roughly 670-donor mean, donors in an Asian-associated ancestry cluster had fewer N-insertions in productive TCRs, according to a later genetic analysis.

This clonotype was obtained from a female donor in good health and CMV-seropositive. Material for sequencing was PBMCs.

At the DNA level, the sequence is TGTGCCAGCAGTGAAAGAGGGAGGGGCTACACCTTC. Its product reads: CASSERGRGYTF. The V and J genes are TRBV2 and TRBJ1-2; the D gene cannot be named for sure. According to the germline V gene, CDR1 reads SNHLY and CDR2 reads FYNNEI. Its CDR3 holds 12 amino acids, cysteine through phenylalanine. The sequence is cut down to CDR3 DNA, 36 bases in frame from base 1. V and J are truncated by 2 bases and 8 bases respectively, leaving an intervening sequence of 9 bases.